The 20 T cell receptor beta chains below all came from one sample that was sequenced in a study of cytomegalovirus exposure and HLA in healthy donors. PCR used 60 Vbeta primers and 13 Jbeta primers. Repertoires were generated with immunoSEQ multiplex PCR, while TCRdb's copy carries only in-frame clones and drops some. The repertoire holds roughly 160,000 clones, with 77% as singletons. Sequencing input: PBMCs. The source is a woman aged 25 to 39 in good health and CMV-seronegative.

This chain joins TRBV5-1 and TRBJ2-7, with D possibly matching TRBD1 (6 bases). CDR3 length: 14 residues. Germline V gene lookup returns CDR1 SGHRS and CDR2 YFSETQ. The V end lost 4 bases, the J end lost 3 bases, and 14 bases lay between the germline ends. The CDR3 sequence: CASSPPLQGYEQYF. The CDR3 region has the DNA TGCGCCAGCAGCCCCCCGCTACAGGGCTACGAGCAGTACTTC.

The CDR3 nucleotides read TGCGCCAGCAGCCAAGATACAGGAAAAGAGACCCAGTACTTC. Its protein is CASSQDTGKETQYF. The gene calls are TRBV4-3 and TRBJ2-5, with D maybe TRBD1 (5 bases). The germline CDR1 and CDR2 sequences are LGHNA and YSLEER. The CDR3 loop spans 14 amino acids. V was cut by 0 bases and J by 3 bases, with 8 bases left in between.

This chain links TRBV7-8 with TRBJ2-4; 10 positions match TRBD1. The ends lost 4 bases at V and 2 bases at J; junction bases unmatched: 5. Germline CDR1 SGHVS, CDR2 FQNEAQ. The CDR3 spans 16 residues. The CDR3: CASSSPGQGSKNIQYF. DNA for the CDR3: TGTGCCAGCAGCTCCCCGGGACAGGGGTCCAAAAACATTCAGTACTTC. Full variable domain (missing parts from reference TRBV7-8 and TRBJ2-4): GAGVSQSPRYKVAKRGQDVALRCDPISGHVSLFWYQQALGQGPEFLTYFQNEAQLDKSGLPSDRFFAERPEGSVSTLKIQRTQQEDSAVYLCASSSPGQGSKNIQYFGAGTRLSVL.

J is TRBJ2-7 and V is TRBV5-6; D not certain. Germline CDR1 reads SGHDT; CDR2 reads YYEEEE. The CDR3 has 11 amino acids. Trimming took 2 bases from V and 3 from J, leaving 3 bases between them. The CDR3, as DNA: TGTGCCAGCAGCTTCGGCTACGAGCAGTACTTC. As protein: CASSFGYEQYF.

The chain uses TRBV19 and TRBJ1-3; 7 nucleotides match TRBD1. Germline loops: CDR1 LNHDA, CDR2 SQIVND (reference sequence). The CDR3 is made up of 17 amino acids. V trimming: 8 bases; J trimming: 0 bases; junction bases outside the gene matches: 13. CDR3 residues: CASGGRGLVDSGNTIYF. CDR3 coding DNA: TGTGCCAGTGGCGGCAGGGGGTTGGTAGACTCTGGAAACACCATATATTTT. The full variable domain, its missing parts supplied by reference TRBV19 and TRBJ1-3, is DGGITQSPKYLFRKEGQNVTLSCEQNLNHDAMYWYRQDPGQGLRLIYYSQIVNDFQKGDIAEGYSVSREKKESFPLTVTSAQKNPTAFYLCASGGRGLVDSGNTIYFGEGSWLTVV.

This clone came up a few times. V usage is TRBV9 and J usage is TRBJ2-5, with D possibly matching TRBD2 (6 bases). Near its end, the DNA agrees better with TRBJ2-7, so the J call may be wrong. The CDR3 runs 14 residues. Germline V gene lookup returns CDR1 SGDLS and CDR2 YYNGEE. The CDR3 protein is CASSVGGGTYEQYF. The CDR3 DNA follows: TGTGCCAGCAGCGTAGGAGGAGGGACCTACGAGCAGTACTTC.

CDR3 coding DNA: TGTGCCAGCAGTCCCGAACTCTTCTATGGCTACACCTTC. Its translation: CASSPELFYGYTF. The chain links TRBV28 to TRBJ1-2; no definite D call. The CDR3 contains 13 residues. Germline CDR1 reads MDHEN; CDR2 reads SYDVKM. The V gene lost 5 bases and the J gene lost 4 bases, with 11 bases spanning the gap.

J is TRBJ2-1 and V is TRBV5-1, with 12 positions matching TRBD2. J lost 12 bases, V lost 4 bases, and 11 bases had no gene match. The length of the CDR3 is 15 residues. Germline V CDR1 and CDR2: SGHRS, YFSETQ. CDR3 in amino acids: CASSPWASGGGWQFF. CDR3 DNA: TGCGCCAGCAGCCCCTGGGCTAGCGGGGGGGGCTGGCAGTTCTTC.

V usage is TRBV4-2 and J usage is TRBJ2-7, with TRBD2 identical over 13 bases. Germline V gene sequence: CDR1 LGHNA, CDR2 YNFKEQ. There are 16 residues in the CDR3. V was clipped by 4 bases and J by 4 bases; unmatched bases: 7. CDR3 coding DNA: TGTGCCAGCAGCCGACGACTAGCGGGAGGCCTTTACGAGCAGTACTTC. The encoded protein is CASSRRLAGGLYEQYF.

This clone has only a few counts. The chain uses TRBV2 and TRBJ1-2, with 7 bases fitting TRBD1. With V trimmed by 4 bases and J by 9 bases, 8 bases remained unmatched. The CDR3 has 13 amino acids. The V gene's germline CDR1 is SNHLY and CDR2 FYNNEI. The CDR3 DNA reads TGTGCCAGCAGTGGCGACAGGGATGAACGCTACACCTTC. Its translation: CASSGDRDERYTF.

The chain couples TRBV6-5 to TRBJ1-2; TRBD1 aligns across 9 bases. The CDR3 runs 13 residues. With 6 bases clipped from V and 4 bases from J, the junction kept 3 bases outside the gene matches. CDR1 and CDR2 (germline): MNHEY, SVGAGI. In DNA form, the CDR3 reads TGTGCCAGCAGGATGGACAGGGGCTATGGCTACACCTTC. Protein: CASRMDRGYGYTF.

V and J are TRBV27 and TRBJ2-7; D is undetermined. Trimming pared 0 bases from V and 0 bases from J, leaving 6 bases between. This CDR3 has 14 amino acids. CDR1 and CDR2 from the germline V gene are MNHEY and SMNVEV (reference sequence). CDR3 DNA sequence: TGTGCCAGCAGTTTATCTGCGTACTCCTACGAGCAGTACTTC. Translated: CASSLSAYSYEQYF.

Details on this clone: One junction end does not reproduce the germline sequence, and a read error may be involved. CDR3 sequence: CAGSRGGRSTEAFF. The CDR3 nucleotides are TGTGCCGGCAGTCGAGGGGGCCGGAGCACTGAAGCTTTCTTT. This rearrangement joins TRBV6-1 to TRBJ1-1; 7 bases fit TRBD1. CDR3 length: 14 residues. Germline values: CDR1 MNHNS, CDR2 SASEGT.

This clone was counted a single time. This chain links TRBV28 with TRBJ2-1; a weak D match, TRBD2 (6 bases). Between the trimmed V and J ends, which lost 5 bases and 4 bases, there was a span of 18 bases. The CDR3 length is 16 residues. The germline V gene has CDR1 MDHEN and CDR2 SYDVKM. The CDR3 region is CASSTQLADPYNEQFF. CDR3 coding DNA: TGTGCCAGCAGTACCCAACTAGCAGACCCTTACAATGAGCAGTTCTTC.

The chain recombines TRBV27 with TRBJ2-3; no reliable D call. Germline CDR1 and CDR2: MNHEY and SMNVEV (reference sequence). The V end lost 6 bases, the J end lost 14 bases, and 18 bases lay between the germline ends. This CDR3 has 12 amino acids. Here the CDR3 DNA reads TGTGCCAGCAGCCCTTTCCCATTCCCTAGGTATTTT. This codes for CASSPFPFPRYF.

J is TRBJ2-5 and V is TRBV27, with D tentatively TRBD2 (7 bases). The CDR3 is 13 residues long. Trimming stripped 5 bases from V and 7 bases from J, with 14 bases between. Germline assignment: CDR1 MNHEY and CDR2 SMNVEV (reference sequence). The CDR3 nucleotides are TGTGCCAGCAGTGAGGGGGGGTTAGGGACCCAGTACTTC. It translates to CASSEGGLGTQYF.

The chain joins TRBV11-1 to TRBJ2-1; the match to TRBD2 covers 9 bases. The V and J ends lost 2 bases and 2 bases, in that order; junction bases with no gene match: 4. CDR1 is SGHAT and CDR2 is FQDESV in the germline V gene (reference sequence). This CDR3 region has 16 residues. This chain's CDR3 is CASSLPSSGAYNEQFF. CDR3 nucleotide sequence: TGTGCCAGCAGCTTACCATCTAGCGGGGCCTACAATGAGCAGTTCTTC.

In its sample, this clone was seen once. As DNA, the CDR3 is TGCGCCAGCAGCAAACGCCGGGACAGCCGGTCGGACACTGAAGCTTTCTTT. Translated: CASSKRRDSRSDTEAFF. This sequence joins TRBV5-1 and TRBJ1-1, with 7 bases fitting TRBD1. The V segment lost 4 bases and the J segment 3 bases; nucleotides outside the gene matches: 15. Germline CDR1 reads SGHRS; CDR2 reads YFSETQ. The CDR3 contains 17 residues.

This chain connects TRBV7-3 to TRBJ2-3; D perhaps matches TRBD1 (7 bases). This CDR3 comprises 17 residues. Germline V gene lookup returns CDR1 SGHTA and CDR2 FQGTGA. With 6 bases removed from V and 0 bases from J, the gap between germline ends came to 19 bases. The CDR3 sequence: CASSEAGTAFSTDTQYF. The CDR3, as DNA: TGTGCCAGCAGTGAGGCGGGGACAGCCTTTAGCACAGATACGCAGTATTTT.

This chain links TRBV19 with TRBJ1-3; 7 positions match TRBD1. Trimming removed 5 bases from V and 4 bases from J; junction bases left unmatched: 5. Germline lookup yields CDR1 LNHDA and CDR2 SQIVND (reference sequence). This CDR3 has 14 residues. The CDR3 region is CASSPTGSGNTIYF. CDR3 coding DNA: TGTGCCAGTAGTCCGACAGGGTCCGGAAACACCATATATTTT.